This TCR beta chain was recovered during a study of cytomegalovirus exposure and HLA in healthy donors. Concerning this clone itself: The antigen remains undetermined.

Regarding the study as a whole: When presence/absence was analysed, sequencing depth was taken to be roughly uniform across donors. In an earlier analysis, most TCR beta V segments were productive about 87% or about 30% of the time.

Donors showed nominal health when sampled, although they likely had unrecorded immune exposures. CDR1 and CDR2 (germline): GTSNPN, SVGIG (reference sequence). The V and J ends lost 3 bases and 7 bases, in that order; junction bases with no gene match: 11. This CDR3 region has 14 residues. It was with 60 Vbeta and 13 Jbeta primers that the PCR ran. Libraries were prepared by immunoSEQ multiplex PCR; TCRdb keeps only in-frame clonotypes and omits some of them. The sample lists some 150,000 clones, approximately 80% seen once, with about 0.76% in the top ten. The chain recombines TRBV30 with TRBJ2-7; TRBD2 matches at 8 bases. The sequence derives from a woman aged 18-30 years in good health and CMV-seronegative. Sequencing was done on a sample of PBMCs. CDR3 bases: TGTGCCTGGAGACGGACTAGCCGGTCGGGAGAGCAGTACTTC. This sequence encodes CAWRRTSRSGEQYF.